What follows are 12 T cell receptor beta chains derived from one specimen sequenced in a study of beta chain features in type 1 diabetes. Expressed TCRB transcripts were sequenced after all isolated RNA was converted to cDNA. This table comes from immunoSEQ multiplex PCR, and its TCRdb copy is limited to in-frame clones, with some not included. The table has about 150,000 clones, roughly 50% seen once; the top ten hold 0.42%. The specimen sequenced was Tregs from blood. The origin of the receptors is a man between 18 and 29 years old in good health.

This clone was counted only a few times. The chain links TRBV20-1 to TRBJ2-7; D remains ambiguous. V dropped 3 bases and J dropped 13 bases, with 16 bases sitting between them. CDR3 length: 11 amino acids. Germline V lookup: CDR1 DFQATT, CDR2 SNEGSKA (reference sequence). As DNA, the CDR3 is TGCAGTGCTAGTCTTGTTCTAGGTCTATACTTC. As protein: CSASLVLGLYF.

The CDR3 loop is CATRLGAPGYGYTF. The CDR3, as DNA: TGTGCCACCAGGTTGGGAGCTCCAGGATATGGCTACACCTTC. This chain connects TRBV6-1 to TRBJ1-2; D is undetermined. The CDR3 runs 14 residues. Trimming pared 10 bases from V and 5 bases from J, leaving 20 bases between. Germline V gives CDR1 MNHNS, CDR2 SASEGT.

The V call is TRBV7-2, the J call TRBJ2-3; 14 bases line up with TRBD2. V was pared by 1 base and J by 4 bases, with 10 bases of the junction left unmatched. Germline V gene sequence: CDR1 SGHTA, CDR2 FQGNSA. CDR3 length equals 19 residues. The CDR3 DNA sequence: TGTGCCAGCAGCTTAGTAGGACCGGGACTAGCGGGAGCGCCAGATACGCAGTATTTT. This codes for CASSLVGPGLAGAPDTQYF.

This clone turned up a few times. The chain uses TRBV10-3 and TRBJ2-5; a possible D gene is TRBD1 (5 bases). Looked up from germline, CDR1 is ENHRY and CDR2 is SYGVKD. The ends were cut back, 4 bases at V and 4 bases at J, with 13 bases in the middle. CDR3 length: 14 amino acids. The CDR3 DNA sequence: TGTGCCATCAGTGCCCCAGGGTCCGGAGAGACCCAGTACTTC. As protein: CAISAPGSGETQYF.

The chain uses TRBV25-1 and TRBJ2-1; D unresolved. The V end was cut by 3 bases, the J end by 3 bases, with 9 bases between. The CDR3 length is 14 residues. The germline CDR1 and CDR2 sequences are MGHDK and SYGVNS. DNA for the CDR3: TGTGCCAGCAGTGATGGGCCGATCTACAATGAGCAGTTCTTC. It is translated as CASSDGPIYNEQFF. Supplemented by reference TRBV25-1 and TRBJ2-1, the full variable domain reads EADIYQTPRYLVIGTGKKITLECSQTMGHDKMYWYQQDPGMELHLIHYSYGVNSTEKGDLSSESTVSRIRTEHFPLTLESARPSHTSQYLCASSDGPIYNEQFFGPGTRLTVL.

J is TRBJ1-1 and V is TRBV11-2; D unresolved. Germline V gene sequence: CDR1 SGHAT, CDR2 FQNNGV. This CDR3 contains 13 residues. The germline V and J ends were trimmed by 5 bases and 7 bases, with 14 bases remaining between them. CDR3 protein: CASSTGSAGEAFF. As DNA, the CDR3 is TGTGCCAGCAGCACGGGGAGTGCGGGTGAAGCTTTCTTT.

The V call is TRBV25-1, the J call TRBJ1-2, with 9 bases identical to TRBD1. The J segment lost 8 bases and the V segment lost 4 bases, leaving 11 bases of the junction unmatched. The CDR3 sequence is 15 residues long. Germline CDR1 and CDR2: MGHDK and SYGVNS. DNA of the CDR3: TGTGCCAGCAGTGTCCAGTCGGACAGGGGCAAAGGCTACACCTTC. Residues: CASSVQSDRGKGYTF.

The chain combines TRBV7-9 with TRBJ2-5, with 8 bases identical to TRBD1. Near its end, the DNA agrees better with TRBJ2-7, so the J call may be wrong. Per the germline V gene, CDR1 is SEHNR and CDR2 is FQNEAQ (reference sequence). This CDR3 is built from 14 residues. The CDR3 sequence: CASSLGQGSREQYF. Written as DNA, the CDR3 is TGTGCCAGCAGCCTCGGACAGGGTAGTCGCGAGCAGTACTTC.

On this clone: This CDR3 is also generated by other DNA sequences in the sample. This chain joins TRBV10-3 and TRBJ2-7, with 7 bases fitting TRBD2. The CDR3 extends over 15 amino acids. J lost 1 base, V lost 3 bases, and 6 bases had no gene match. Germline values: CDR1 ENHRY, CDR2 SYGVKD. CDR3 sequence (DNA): TGTGCCATCAGTGAACTGGGCGGGGGATCCTACGAGCAGTACTTC. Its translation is CAISELGGGSYEQYF.

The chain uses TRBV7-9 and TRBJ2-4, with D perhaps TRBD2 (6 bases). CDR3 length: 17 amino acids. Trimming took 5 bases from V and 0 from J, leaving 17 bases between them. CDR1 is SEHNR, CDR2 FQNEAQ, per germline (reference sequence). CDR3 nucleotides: TGTGCCAGCAGCATAAACCTGGGACTCCTAGCCAAAAACATTCAGTACTTC. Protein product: CASSINLGLLAKNIQYF. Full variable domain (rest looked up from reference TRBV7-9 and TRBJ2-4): DTGVSQNPRHKITKRGQNVTFRCDPISEHNRLYWYRQTLGQGPEFLTYFQNEAQLEKSRLLSDRFSAERPKGSFSTLEIQRTEQGDSAMYLCASSINLGLLAKNIQYFGAGTRLSVL.

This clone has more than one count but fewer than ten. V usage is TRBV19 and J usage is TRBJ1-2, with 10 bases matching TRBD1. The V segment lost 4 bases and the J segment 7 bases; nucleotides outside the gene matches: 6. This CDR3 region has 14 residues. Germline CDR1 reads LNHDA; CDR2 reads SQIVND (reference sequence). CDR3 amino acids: CASSKRQGASGYTF. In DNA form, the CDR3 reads TGTGCCAGTAGTAAGCGACAGGGGGCCTCTGGCTACACCTTC.

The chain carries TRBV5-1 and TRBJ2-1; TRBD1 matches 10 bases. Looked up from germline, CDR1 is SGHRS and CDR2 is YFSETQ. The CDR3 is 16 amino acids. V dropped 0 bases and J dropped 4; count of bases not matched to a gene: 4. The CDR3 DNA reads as TGCGCCAGCAGCTTGGGACAGGGGGCGCGGTACAATGAGCAGTTCTTC. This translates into CASSLGQGARYNEQFF.